Below are 6 T cell receptor beta chains sequenced from a single sample in a study of blood T cell repertoires in COVID-19. Here immunoSEQ multiplex PCR was the method, and the copy in TCRdb shows in-frame clones only, minus some. The table records roughly 250,000 clones, about 90% of them present only once. Sequencing used PBMCs or T cells enriched from blood (not recorded which). Source of these receptors: a woman aged 40-49 years with acute COVID-19.

The chain carries TRBV20-1 and TRBJ2-1; 9 bases agree with TRBD2. J was trimmed by 3 bases and V by 3 bases; bases with no gene match: 6. Germline V lookup: CDR1 DFQATT, CDR2 SNEGSKA (reference sequence). The CDR3 extends over 15 amino acids. The CDR3 loop is CSASLLAGIYNEQFF. CDR3 nucleotide sequence: TGCAGTGCTAGTCTGCTAGCGGGGATCTACAATGAGCAGTTCTTC.

The gene calls are TRBV19 and TRBJ2-1; 7 nucleotides align to TRBD2. After removal of 4 bases from V and 0 bases from J, the junction contained 6 bases not matched to a gene. Germline lookup yields CDR1 LNHDA and CDR2 SQIVND (reference sequence). The CDR3 is 16 residues long. The CDR3 DNA reads as TGTGCCAGTAGTAATAGCGGGCCAAGCTCCTACAATGAGCAGTTCTTC. Translation gives CASSNSGPSSYNEQFF.

V gene TRBV13 combines with J gene TRBJ2-7, with 10 bases matching TRBD2. CDR1 and CDR2 (germline): PRHDT, FYEKMQ (reference sequence). The V and J ends lost 5 bases and 4 bases, in that order; junction bases with no gene match: 23. The CDR3 has 20 amino acids. The CDR3 DNA is TGTGCCAGCAGCAAAGTAGCCCCCGAGGGACTAGCGAGTTTTATATACGAGCAGTACTTC. As protein: CASSKVAPEGLASFIYEQYF.

As regards this clone: A much larger clone lies one base from this, so it may be a read error. The chain employs TRBV11-2 and TRBJ1-1; D ambiguous. There are 12 residues in the CDR3. Germline V lookup: CDR1 SGHAT, CDR2 FQNNGV. The germline V and J ends were trimmed by 3 bases and 3 bases, with 5 bases remaining between them. CDR3: CASSFEDTEAFF. The CDR3 DNA follows: TGTGCCAGCAGCTTCGAGGACACTGAAGCTTTCTTT.

V is TRBV19 and J is TRBJ1-2, with a weak D call TRBD1 (5 bases). V lost 8 bases, J lost 5 bases, and 18 bases lay in between. CDR1 is LNHDA and CDR2 is SQIVND in the germline V gene (reference sequence). The CDR3 contains 14 residues. The CDR3 DNA sequence: TGTGCCAGTGCCCCTCGGCAGGGTGTTTATGGCTACACCTTC. Translation gives CASAPRQGVYGYTF.

This clone was detected a few times. The chain is built from TRBV12-3 or TRBV12-4 and TRBJ2-7; maybe TRBD1 (6 bases). Trimming shortened V by 3 bases and J by 7 bases, and 10 bases separated the two germline ends. The CDR3 has 12 amino acids. CDR3 sequence reads: CASSFLGQEQYF. In DNA form, the CDR3 reads TGTGCCAGCAGTTTCCTCGGACAGGAGCAGTACTTC.